Below, 15 T cell receptor beta chains from the same sample are listed, as sequenced in a study of T-cell reconstitution after alpha-beta-depleted transplantation in children. Molecular barcoding with unique molecular identifiers was used for the TCRbeta library. TCRdb called the PCR reads again in MiXCR, with one record for every CDR3 protein. In the table there are about 250,000 distinct CDR3 sequences, 20% to 30% of which are singletons. The specimen was PBMCs, mostly from graft donor cells, collected 360 days after TCRalphabeta/CD19-depleted stem cell transplant. Every receptor here comes from a female patient aged 2 to 10 who had a stem cell transplant for congenital amegakaryocytic thrombocytopenia, so the T cells may come from the graft donor.

This clonotype was seen just once. J is TRBJ2-7 and V is TRBV2; 12 nucleotides line up with TRBD2. Trimming removed 8 bases from V and 7 bases from J; junction bases left unmatched: 9. The CDR3 sequence is 14 residues long. The germline gives CDR1 SNHLY, CDR2 FYNNEI. The CDR3 sequence: CASERLAGVGEQYF. The CDR3 nucleotides read TGTGCCAGCGAGAGACTAGCGGGAGTGGGAGAGCAGTACTTC.

The chain recombines TRBV6-2 or TRBV6-3 with TRBJ1-1; D might be TRBD1 (5 bases). The germline CDR1 and CDR2 sequences are MNHEY and SVGEGT. Between the trimmed V and J ends, which lost 5 bases and 5 bases, there was a span of 18 bases. This CDR3 contains 15 residues. The CDR3: CASSINRGRRTEAFF. The CDR3 region has the DNA TGTGCCAGCAGTATTAACCGGGGCAGGCGGACTGAAGCTTTCTTT.

This chain joins TRBV11-2 and TRBJ2-3; D gene uncertain. The ends were cut back, 6 bases at V and 1 base at J, with 23 bases in the middle. The CDR3 runs to 18 residues. CDR1 SGHAT and CDR2 FQNNGV come from the germline V gene. CDR3 amino acids: CASRLRITLGGRTDTQYF. The DNA of the CDR3 is TGTGCCAGCAGACTACGAATAACCCTGGGCGGTCGCACAGATACGCAGTATTTT.

This clonotype came up a few times. The chain recombines TRBV10-3 with TRBJ2-7, with TRBD2 matching 7 bases. CDR1 ENHRY and CDR2 SYGVKD come from the germline V gene. The CDR3 has 14 residues. V lost 1 base to trimming and J lost 2 bases; unmatched junction nucleotides: 2. In DNA, the CDR3 is TGTGCCATCAGTGAGTTGCTAGCGGCCTACGAGCAGTACTTC. Protein: CAISELLAAYEQYF.

This clonotype was seen at least ten times. The V gene is TRBV12-3 or TRBV12-4, the J gene TRBJ2-7; D is possibly TRBD2 (5 bases). The CDR3 has 10 residues. Trimming cost V 8 bases and J 3 bases, with 5 bases left between them. The CDR3 loop is CASGLYEQYF. The CDR3 nucleotides read TGTGCCAGCGGACTCTACGAGCAGTACTTC.

Ten or more counts support this clonotype. V gene TRBV10-3 combines with J gene TRBJ2-2, with D hard to call. The CDR3 has 14 amino acids. V lost 2 bases and J lost 5, with 9 bases in between. Germline V gene data show CDR1 as ENHRY and CDR2 as SYGVKD. DNA of the CDR3: TGTGCCATCAGTGAGACCCCACAAACCGGGGAGCTGTTTTTT. As protein: CAISETPQTGELFF.

Ten or more counts support this clonotype. V and J are TRBV20-1 and TRBJ2-1; tentatively, D is TRBD1 (6 bases). The CDR3 has 15 residues. The germline V and J ends were trimmed by 1 base and 4 bases, with 14 bases remaining between them. In germline, CDR1 is DFQATT, CDR2 SNEGSKA (reference sequence). For the CDR3, the DNA is TGCAGTGCTAGAGCTTCAGGGGTTGTATACAATGAGCAGTTCTTC. Its translation: CSARASGVVYNEQFF.

The chain joins TRBV10-3 to TRBJ2-3; 12 bases agree with TRBD2. CDR1 and CDR2 (germline): ENHRY, SYGVKD. J gave up 6 bases and V 5 bases, and 9 bases lay outside the gene matches. The CDR3 is 16 amino acids. The CDR3 sequence: CAISRPLAGGGDTQYF. CDR3 nucleotide sequence: TGTGCCATCAGTCGGCCACTAGCGGGAGGTGGTGATACGCAGTATTTT.

V gene TRBV20-1 combines with J gene TRBJ1-2; TRBD1 might be the D (5 bases). The germline CDR1 and CDR2 sequences are DFQATT and SNEGSKA (reference sequence). This CDR3 has 14 amino acids. With 4 bases removed from V and 7 bases from J, the gap between germline ends came to 19 bases. The CDR3 DNA follows: TGCAGTGCTATAGATTCCGGGACTATCAGTGGCTACACCTTC. Protein sequence: CSAIDSGTISGYTF.

The sample holds a few counts of this clonotype. The gene calls are TRBV12-3 or TRBV12-4 and TRBJ2-3; TRBD2 matches 9 bases. This CDR3 comprises 16 residues. With V trimmed by 6 bases and J by 0 bases, 7 bases remained unmatched. The CDR3, as DNA: TGTGCCAGCAGCCTTCCTAGCGGGACTAGCACAGATACGCAGTATTTT. It is translated as CASSLPSGTSTDTQYF.

The table lists this clonotype with a few counts. The chain uses TRBV5-1 and TRBJ1-5, with D perhaps matching TRBD1 (6 bases). The CDR3 spans 14 residues. Per germline, CDR1 SGHRS and CDR2 YFSETQ. V lost 0 bases, J lost 6 bases, and 10 bases lay in between. CDR3 sequence (DNA): TGCGCCAGCAGCTTGGGGGGGCCGGGTCAGCCCCAGCATTTT. Protein: CASSLGGPGQPQHF.

The V gene is TRBV18, the J gene TRBJ2-2, with D tentatively TRBD2 (6 bases). V lost 6 bases, J lost 0 bases, and 14 bases lay in between. CDR1 is KGHSH, CDR2 LQKENI, per germline. This CDR3 region has 16 residues. The CDR3 coding sequence is TGTGCCAGCTCTTGGGAGGCTCTTCCGAACACCGGGGAGCTGTTTTTT. This encodes CASSWEALPNTGELFF.

This clonotype was seen a few times. The chain links TRBV12-3 or TRBV12-4 to TRBJ2-1, with 8 bases identical to TRBD2. The CDR3 runs to 17 residues. V lost 2 bases to trimming and J lost 5 bases; unmatched junction nucleotides: 11. The CDR3 sequence is CASSLLRLSGSHNEQFF. The CDR3 bases are TGTGCCAGCAGTTTATTAAGGTTGAGCGGGAGCCACAATGAGCAGTTCTTC.

This clonotype was found a few times. The chain recombines TRBV12-3 or TRBV12-4 with TRBJ2-2; 7 bases fit TRBD1. CDR3 length equals 14 residues. Trimming removed 5 bases from V and 6 bases from J; junction bases left unmatched: 6. The CDR3 here is CASSPTGVAGELFF. The CDR3 bases are TGTGCCAGCAGTCCTACAGGGGTGGCCGGGGAGCTGTTTTTT.

V gene TRBV9 combines with J gene TRBJ2-2; no clear D. There are 16 residues in the CDR3. The germline gives CDR1 SGDLS, CDR2 YYNGEE. Between the trimmed V and J ends, which lost 0 bases and 0 bases, there was a span of 9 bases. CDR3: CASSVVITPNTGELFF. CDR3 in DNA: TGTGCCAGCAGCGTAGTGATAACTCCGAACACCGGGGAGCTGTTTTTT.